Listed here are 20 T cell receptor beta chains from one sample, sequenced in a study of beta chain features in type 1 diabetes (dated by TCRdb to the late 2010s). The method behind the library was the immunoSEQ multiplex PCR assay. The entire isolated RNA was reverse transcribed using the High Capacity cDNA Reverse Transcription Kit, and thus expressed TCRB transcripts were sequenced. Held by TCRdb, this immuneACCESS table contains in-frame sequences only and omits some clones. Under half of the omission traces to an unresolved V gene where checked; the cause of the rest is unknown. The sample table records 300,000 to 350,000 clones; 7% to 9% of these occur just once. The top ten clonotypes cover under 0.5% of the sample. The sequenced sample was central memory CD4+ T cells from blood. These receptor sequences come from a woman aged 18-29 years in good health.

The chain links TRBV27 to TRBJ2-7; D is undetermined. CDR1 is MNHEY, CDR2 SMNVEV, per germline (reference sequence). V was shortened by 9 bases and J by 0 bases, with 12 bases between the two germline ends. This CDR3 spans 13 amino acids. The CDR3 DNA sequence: TGTGCCAGTGGGTCCATCTCCTCCTACGAGCAGTACTTC. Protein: CASGSISSYEQYF.

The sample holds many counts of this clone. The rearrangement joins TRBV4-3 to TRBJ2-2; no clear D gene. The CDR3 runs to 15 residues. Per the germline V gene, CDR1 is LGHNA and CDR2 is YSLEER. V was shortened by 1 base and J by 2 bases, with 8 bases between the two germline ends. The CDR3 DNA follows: TGCGCCAGCAGCCAAGCAGGCAGAAACACCGGGGAGCTGTTTTTT. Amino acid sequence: CASSQAGRNTGELFF.

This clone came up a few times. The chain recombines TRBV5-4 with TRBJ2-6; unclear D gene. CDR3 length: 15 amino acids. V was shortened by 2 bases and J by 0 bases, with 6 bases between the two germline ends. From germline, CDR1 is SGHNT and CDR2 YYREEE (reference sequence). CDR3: CASSFPSSGANVLTF. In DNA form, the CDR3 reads TGTGCCAGCAGCTTCCCTAGCTCTGGGGCCAACGTCCTGACTTTC. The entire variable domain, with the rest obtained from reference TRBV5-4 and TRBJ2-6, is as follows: ETGVTQSPTHLIKTRGQQVTLRCSSQSGHNTVSWYQQALGQGPQFIFQYYREEENGRGNFPPRFSGLQFPNYSSELNVNALELDDSALYLCASSFPSSGANVLTFGAGSRLTVL.

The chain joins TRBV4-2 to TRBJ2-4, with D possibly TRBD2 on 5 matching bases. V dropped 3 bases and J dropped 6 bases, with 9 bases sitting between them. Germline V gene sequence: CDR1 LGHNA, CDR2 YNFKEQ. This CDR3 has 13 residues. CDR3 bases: TGTGCCAGCAGCCAGGAGGTACGAAACATTCAGTACTTC. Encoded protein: CASSQEVRNIQYF.

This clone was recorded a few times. CDR3 bases: TGTGCCAGCAGCCAAGATTACGGAGCTTCCTACGAGCAGTACTTC. Protein: CASSQDYGASYEQYF. The J gene is TRBJ2-7, the V gene TRBV4-2; D is ambiguous. The V gene's germline CDR1 is LGHNA and CDR2 YNFKEQ. V was trimmed by 0 bases and J by 1 base, leaving 10 bases between them. CDR3 length: 15 amino acids.

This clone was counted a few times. In DNA, the CDR3 is TGCAGCGTCCAGGGGACGCCGGGGGACACAGATACGCAGTATTTT. Residues: CSVQGTPGDTDTQYF. The chain couples TRBV29-1 to TRBJ2-3, with D possibly being TRBD1 or TRBD2 (6 bases each). V lost 6 bases and J lost 2, with 18 bases in between. CDR1 SQVTM and CDR2 ANQGSEA come from the germline V gene. The CDR3 runs 15 residues.

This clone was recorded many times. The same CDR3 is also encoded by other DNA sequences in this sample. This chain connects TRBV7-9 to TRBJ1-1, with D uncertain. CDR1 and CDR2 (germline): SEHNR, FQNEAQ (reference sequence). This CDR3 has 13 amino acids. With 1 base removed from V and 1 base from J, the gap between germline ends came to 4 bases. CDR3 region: CASSLGENTEAFF. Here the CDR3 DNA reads TGTGCCAGCAGCTTAGGGGAGAACACTGAAGCTTTCTTT.

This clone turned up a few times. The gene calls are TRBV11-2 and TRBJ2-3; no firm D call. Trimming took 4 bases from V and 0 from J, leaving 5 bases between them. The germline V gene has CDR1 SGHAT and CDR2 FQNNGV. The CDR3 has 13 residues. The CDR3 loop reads CASSSWSTDTQYF. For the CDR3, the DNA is TGTGCCAGCAGCTCGTGGAGCACAGATACGCAGTATTTT.

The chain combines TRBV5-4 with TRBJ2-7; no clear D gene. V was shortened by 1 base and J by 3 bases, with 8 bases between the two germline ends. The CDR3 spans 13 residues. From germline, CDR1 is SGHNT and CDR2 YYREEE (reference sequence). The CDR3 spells CASSLPNGYEQYF. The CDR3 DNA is TGTGCCAGCAGCTTGCCAAACGGCTACGAGCAGTACTTC.

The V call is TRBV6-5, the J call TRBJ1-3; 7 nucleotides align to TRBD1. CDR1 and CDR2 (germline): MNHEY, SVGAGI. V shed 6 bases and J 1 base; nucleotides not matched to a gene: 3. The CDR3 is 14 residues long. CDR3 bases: TGTGCCAGCAGAGGCAGGGGGTCTGGAAACACCATATATTTT. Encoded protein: CASRGRGSGNTIYF.

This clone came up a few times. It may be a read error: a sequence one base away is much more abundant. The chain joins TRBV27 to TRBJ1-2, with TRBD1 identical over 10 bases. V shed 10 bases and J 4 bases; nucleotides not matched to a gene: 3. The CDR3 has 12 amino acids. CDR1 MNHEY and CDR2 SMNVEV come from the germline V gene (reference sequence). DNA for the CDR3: TGTGCCACCCGGGACAGGGGCTATGGCTACACCTTC. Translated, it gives CATRDRGYGYTF.

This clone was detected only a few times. CDR3 protein: CASSQVDLVVNTGELFF. The DNA for the CDR3 is TGCGCCAGCAGCCAAGTTGATCTAGTCGTCAACACCGGGGAGCTGTTTTTT. This chain connects TRBV4-1 to TRBJ2-2; D unclear. Germline V gene data show CDR1 as MGHRA and CDR2 as YSYEKL. Trimming left V 1 base short and J 2 bases short, with 14 bases between. CDR3 length: 17 residues.

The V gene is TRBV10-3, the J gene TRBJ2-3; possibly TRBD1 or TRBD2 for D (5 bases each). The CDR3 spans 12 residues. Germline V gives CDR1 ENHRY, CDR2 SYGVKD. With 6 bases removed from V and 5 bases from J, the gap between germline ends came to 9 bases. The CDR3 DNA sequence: TGTGCCATCAGGGGGGAGAGAGATACGCAGTATTTT. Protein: CAIRGERDTQYF.

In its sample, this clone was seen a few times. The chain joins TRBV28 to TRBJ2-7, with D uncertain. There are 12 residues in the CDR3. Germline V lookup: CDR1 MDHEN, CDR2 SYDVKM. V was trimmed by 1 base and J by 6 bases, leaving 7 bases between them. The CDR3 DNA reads TGTGCCAGCAGTTTATCCTCTCCCGAGCAGTACTTC. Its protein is CASSLSSPEQYF.

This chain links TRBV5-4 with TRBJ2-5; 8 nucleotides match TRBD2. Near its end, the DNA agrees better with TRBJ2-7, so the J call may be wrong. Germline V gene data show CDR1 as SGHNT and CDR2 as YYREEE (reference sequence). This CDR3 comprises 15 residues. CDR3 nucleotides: TGTGCCAGCAGCGGTGGAGGGACTAGTGTCTACGAGCAGTACTTC. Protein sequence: CASSGGGTSVYEQYF.

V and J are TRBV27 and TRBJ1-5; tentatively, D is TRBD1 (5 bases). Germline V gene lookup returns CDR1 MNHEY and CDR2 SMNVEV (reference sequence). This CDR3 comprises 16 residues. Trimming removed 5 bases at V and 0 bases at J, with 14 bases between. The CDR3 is CASSRRGDDSNQPQHF. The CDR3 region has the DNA TGTGCCAGCAGTCGTCGCGGGGACGATAGCAATCAGCCCCAGCATTTT.

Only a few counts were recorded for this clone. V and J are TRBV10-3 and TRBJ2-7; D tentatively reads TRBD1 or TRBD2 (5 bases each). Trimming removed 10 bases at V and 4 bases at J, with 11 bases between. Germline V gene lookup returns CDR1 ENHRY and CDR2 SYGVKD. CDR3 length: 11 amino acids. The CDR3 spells CATGTTYEQYF. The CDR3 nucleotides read TGTGCCACCGGGACCACATACGAGCAGTACTTC.

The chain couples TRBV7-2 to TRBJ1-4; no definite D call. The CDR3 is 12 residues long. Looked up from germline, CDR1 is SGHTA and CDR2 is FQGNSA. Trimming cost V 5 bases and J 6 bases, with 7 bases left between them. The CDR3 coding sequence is TGTGCCAGCAGCGTTGATTATGAAAAACTGTTTTTT. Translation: CASSVDYEKLFF. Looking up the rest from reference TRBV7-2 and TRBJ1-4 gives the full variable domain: GAGVSQSPSNKVTEKGKDVELRCDPISGHTALYWYRQSLGQGLEFLIYFQGNSAPDKSGLPSDRFSAERTGGSVSTLTIQRTQQEDSAVYLCASSVDYEKLFFGSGTQLSVL.

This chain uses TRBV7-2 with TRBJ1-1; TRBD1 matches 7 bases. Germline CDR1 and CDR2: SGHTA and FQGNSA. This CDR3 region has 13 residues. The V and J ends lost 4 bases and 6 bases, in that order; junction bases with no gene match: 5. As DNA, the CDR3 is TGTGCCAGCAGCTCCACAGGGGTGGCTGAAGCTTTCTTT. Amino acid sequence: CASSSTGVAEAFF.

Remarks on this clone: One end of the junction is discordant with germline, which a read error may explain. CDR3 sequence (DNA): TGTGCTAGCAGCCTGCAAGGGGGGTCCTACAATGAGCAGTTCTTC. This translates into CASSLQGGSYNEQFF. This chain uses TRBV7-7 with TRBJ2-1, with D possibly being TRBD1 or TRBD2 (6 bases each). The CDR3 loop spans 15 amino acids. The V gene's germline CDR1 is SSHAT and CDR2 FNYEAQ (reference sequence). The whole variable domain, filled in from reference TRBV7-7 and TRBJ2-1, reads GAGVSQSPRYKVTKRGQDVTLRCDPISSHATLYWYQQALGQGPEFLTYFNYEAQPDKSGLPSDRFSAERPEGSISTLTIQRTEQRDSAMYRCASSLQGGSYNEQFFGPGTRLTVL.